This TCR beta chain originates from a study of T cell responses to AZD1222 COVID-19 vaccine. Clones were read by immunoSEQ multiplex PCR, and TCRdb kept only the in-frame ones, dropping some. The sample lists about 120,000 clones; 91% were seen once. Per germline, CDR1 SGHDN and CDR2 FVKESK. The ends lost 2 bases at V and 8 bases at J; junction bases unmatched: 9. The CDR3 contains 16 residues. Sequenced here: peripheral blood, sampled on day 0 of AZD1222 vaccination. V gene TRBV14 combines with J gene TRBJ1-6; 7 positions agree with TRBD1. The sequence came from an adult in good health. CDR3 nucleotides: TGTGCCAGCAGCCAATGGAGGGGGCGAGAGGATTCACCCCTCCACTTT. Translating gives CASSQWRGREDSPLHF.